The present entry profiles one T cell receptor (beta chain) with its context. No antigen is known for it. A read error may produce the germline difference seen at one junction end. The data are from a study of CD8+ T cells in alopecia areata. Treatment reported: oral pan-JAK inhibitor, 5-10 mg twice daily. Cell sorting was applied to PBMCs, and CD4+ and CD8+ T cells were collected. RNA extraction was followed by reverse transcription into cDNA, which acted as the sequencing template. The protocol was immunoSEQ multiplex PCR, while the TCRdb copy is restricted to in-frame clones and leaves out a portion. The sample records 150,000 to 200,000 clones, around 60% being singletons. The study, taken as a whole, reports: Because one nonresponder was included, the link of baseline CD8+ expansion to response is considered uncertain.

The sequence came from a human donor with alopecia areata. Here the sequenced sample was CD4+ T cells sorted from blood, taken at roughly week 49, from a patient treated with tofacitinib.

The CDR3 region has the DNA TGTGCCAGCAGCTTAACCTTCGAGACGGGACAGTCCTTC. This encodes CASSLTFETGQSF. The chain is built from TRBV7-2 and TRBJ2-7, with 7 bases fitting TRBD1. Per the germline V gene, CDR1 is SGHTA and CDR2 is FQGNSA. The CDR3 loop spans 13 amino acids.